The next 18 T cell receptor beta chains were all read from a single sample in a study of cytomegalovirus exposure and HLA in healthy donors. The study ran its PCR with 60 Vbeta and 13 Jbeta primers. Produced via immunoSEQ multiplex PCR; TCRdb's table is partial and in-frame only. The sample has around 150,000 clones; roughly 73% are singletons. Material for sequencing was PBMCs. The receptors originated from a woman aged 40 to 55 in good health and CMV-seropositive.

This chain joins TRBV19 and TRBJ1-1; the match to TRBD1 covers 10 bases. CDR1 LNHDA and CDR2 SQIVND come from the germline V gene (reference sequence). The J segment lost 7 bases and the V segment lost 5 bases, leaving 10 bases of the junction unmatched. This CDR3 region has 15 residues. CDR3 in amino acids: CASSGIGTGVNEAFF. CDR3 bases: TGTGCCAGTAGTGGGATCGGGACAGGGGTTAATGAAGCTTTCTTT. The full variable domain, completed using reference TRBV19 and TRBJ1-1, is DGGITQSPKYLFRKEGQNVTLSCEQNLNHDAMYWYRQDPGQGLRLIYYSQIVNDFQKGDIAEGYSVSREKKESFPLTVTSAQKNPTAFYLCASSGIGTGVNEAFFGQGTRLTVV.

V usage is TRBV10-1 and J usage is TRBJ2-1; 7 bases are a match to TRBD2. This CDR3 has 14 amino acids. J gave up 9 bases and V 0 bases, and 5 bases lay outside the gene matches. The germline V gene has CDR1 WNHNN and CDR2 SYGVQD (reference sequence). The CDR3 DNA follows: TGCGCCAGCAGTGAGTCAGCCCAGCGGGGTGAGCAGTTCTTC. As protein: CASSESAQRGEQFF.

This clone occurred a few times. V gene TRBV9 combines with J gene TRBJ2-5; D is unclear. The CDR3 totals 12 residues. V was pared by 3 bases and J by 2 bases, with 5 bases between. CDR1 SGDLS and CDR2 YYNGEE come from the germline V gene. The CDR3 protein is CASSATQETQYF. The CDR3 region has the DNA TGTGCCAGCAGCGCGACACAAGAGACCCAGTACTTC.

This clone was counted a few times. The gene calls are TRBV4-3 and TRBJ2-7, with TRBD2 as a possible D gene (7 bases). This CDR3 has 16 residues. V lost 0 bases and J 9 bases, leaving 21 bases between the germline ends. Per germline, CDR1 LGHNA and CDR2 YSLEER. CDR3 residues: CASSQDRGASLGGQYF. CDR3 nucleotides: TGCGCCAGCAGCCAAGATCGGGGGGCTAGTTTGGGCGGGCAGTACTTC.

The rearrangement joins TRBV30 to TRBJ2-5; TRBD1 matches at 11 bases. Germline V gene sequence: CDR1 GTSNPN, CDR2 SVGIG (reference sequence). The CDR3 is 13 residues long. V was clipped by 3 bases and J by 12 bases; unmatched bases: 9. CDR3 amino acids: CAWSPDRGRPEYF. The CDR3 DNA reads TGTGCCTGGAGCCCGGACAGGGGGCGCCCCGAGTACTTC.

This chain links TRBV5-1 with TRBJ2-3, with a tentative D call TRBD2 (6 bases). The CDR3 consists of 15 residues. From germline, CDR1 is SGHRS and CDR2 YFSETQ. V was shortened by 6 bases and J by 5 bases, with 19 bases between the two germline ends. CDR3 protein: CASTGNWWGEDTQYF. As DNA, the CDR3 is TGCGCCAGCACCGGGAATTGGTGGGGGGAAGATACGCAGTATTTT.

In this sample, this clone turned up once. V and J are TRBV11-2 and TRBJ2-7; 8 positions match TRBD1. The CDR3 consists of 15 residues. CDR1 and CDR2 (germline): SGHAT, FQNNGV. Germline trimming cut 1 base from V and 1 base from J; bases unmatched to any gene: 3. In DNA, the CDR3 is TGTGCCAGCAGCTTAGGGACAGGGAATTCCTACGAGCAGTACTTC. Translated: CASSLGTGNSYEQYF. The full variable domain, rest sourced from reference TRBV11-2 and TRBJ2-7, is EAGVAQSPRYKIIEKRQSVAFWCNPISGHATLYWYQQILGQGPKLLIQFQNNGVVDDSQLPKDRFSAERLKGVDSTLKIQPAKLEDSAVYLCASSLGTGNSYEQYFGPGTRLTVT.

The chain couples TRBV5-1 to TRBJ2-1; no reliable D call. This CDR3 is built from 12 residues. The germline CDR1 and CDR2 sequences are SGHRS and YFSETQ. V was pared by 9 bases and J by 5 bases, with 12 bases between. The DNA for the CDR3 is TGCGCCACCTCAGATGTCAACAATGAGCAGTTCTTC. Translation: CATSDVNNEQFF. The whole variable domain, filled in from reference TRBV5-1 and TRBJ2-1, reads KAGVTQTPRYLIKTRGQQVTLSCSPISGHRSVSWYQQTPGQGLQFLFEYFSETQRNKGNFPGRFSGRQFSNSRSEMNVSTLELGDSALYLCATSDVNNEQFFGPGTRLTVL.

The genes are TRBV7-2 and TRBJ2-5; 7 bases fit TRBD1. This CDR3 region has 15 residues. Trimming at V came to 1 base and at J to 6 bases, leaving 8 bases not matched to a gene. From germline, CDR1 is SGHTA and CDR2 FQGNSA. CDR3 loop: CASSLGWTGQQTQYF. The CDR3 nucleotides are TGTGCCAGCAGCTTAGGTTGGACAGGTCAACAGACCCAGTACTTC.

The CDR3 is CASSQDLRVRNEQFF. The DNA for the CDR3 is TGTGCCAGCAGCCAAGATCTTCGGGTTAGGAATGAGCAGTTCTTC. The chain combines TRBV14 with TRBJ2-1; D ambiguous. Per germline, CDR1 SGHDN and CDR2 FVKESK. V was shortened by 0 bases and J by 7 bases, with 13 bases between the two germline ends. This CDR3 spans 15 amino acids. The whole variable domain, filled in from reference TRBV14 and TRBJ2-1, reads EAGVTQFPSHSVIEKGQTVTLRCDPISGHDNLYWYRRVMGKEIKFLLHFVKESKQDESGMPNNRFLAERTGGTYSTLKVQPAELEDSGVYFCASSQDLRVRNEQFFGPGTRLTVL.

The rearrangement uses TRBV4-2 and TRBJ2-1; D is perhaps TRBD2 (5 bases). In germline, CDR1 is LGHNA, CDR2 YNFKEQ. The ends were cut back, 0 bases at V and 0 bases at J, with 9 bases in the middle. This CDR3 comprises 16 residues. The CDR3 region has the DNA TGTGCCAGCAGCCAAGAAGGTGGGAGCTCCTACAATGAGCAGTTCTTC. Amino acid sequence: CASSQEGGSSYNEQFF.

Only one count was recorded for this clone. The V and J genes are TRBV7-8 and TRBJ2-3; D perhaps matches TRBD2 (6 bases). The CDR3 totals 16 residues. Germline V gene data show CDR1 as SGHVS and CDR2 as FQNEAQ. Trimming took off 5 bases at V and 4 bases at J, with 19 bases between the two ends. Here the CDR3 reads CASSTSILIFADTQYF. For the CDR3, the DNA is TGTGCCAGCAGCACTAGCATACTGATTTTTGCAGATACGCAGTATTTT.

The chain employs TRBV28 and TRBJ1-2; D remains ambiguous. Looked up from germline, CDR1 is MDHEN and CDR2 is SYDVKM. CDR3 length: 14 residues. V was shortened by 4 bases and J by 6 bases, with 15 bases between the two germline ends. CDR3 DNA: TGTGCCAGCAGTTCCTCCACTAATATACATGGCTACACCTTC. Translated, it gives CASSSSTNIHGYTF.

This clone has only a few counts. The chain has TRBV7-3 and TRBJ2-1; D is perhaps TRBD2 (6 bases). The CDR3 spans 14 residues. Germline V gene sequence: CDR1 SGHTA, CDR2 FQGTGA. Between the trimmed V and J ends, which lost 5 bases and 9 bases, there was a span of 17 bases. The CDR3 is CASSLLTQGGEQFF. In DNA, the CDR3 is TGTGCCAGCAGCCTACTAACTCAGGGAGGTGAGCAGTTCTTC.

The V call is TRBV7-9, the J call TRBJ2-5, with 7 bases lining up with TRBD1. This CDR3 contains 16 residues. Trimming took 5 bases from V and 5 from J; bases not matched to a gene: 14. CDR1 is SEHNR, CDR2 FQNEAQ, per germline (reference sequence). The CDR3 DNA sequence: TGTGCCAGCAGCGCTCAAGCCCACAGGGGCCGGGAGACCCAGTACTTC. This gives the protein CASSAQAHRGRETQYF.

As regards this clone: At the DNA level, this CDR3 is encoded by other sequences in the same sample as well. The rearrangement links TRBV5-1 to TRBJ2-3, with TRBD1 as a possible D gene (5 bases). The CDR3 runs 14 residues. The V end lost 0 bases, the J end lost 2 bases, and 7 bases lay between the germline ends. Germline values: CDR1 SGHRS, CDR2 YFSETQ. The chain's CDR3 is CASSLGQSTDTQYF. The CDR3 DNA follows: TGCGCCAGCAGCTTGGGACAGTCCACAGATACGCAGTATTTT. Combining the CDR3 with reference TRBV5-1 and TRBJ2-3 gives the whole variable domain KAGVTQTPRYLIKTRGQQVTLSCSPISGHRSVSWYQQTPGQGLQFLFEYFSETQRNKGNFPGRFSGRQFSNSRSEMNVSTLELGDSALYLCASSLGQSTDTQYFGPGTRLTVL.

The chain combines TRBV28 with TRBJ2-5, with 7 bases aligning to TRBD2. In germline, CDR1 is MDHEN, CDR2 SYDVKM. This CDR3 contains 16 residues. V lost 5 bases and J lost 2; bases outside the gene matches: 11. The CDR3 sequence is CASSPRTSLGQETQYF. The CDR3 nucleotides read TGTGCCAGCAGTCCCCGGACTAGTTTGGGGCAAGAGACCCAGTACTTC.

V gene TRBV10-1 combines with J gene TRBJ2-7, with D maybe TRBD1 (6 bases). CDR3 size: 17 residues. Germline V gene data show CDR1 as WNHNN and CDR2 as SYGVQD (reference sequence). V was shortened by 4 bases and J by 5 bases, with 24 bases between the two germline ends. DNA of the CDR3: TGCGCCAGCAGTGGTCACAGGGTGGTGGAAATCATCCACGAGCAGTACTTC. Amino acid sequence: CASSGHRVVEIIHEQYF.